This TCR beta chain stems from a study of cytomegalovirus exposure and HLA in healthy donors. General observations from the study: Specificity for CMV antigens was confirmed in vitro for a few of the CMV-associated chains.

This table comes from immunoSEQ multiplex PCR, and its TCRdb copy is limited to in-frame clones, with some not included. In the table there are 200,000 to 250,000 clones, about nine tenths of which are singletons. The donors were in the roughly 120-subject validation cohort, distinct from the approximately 610-subject first cohort. Many counts were recorded for this clone. What it recognizes is unknown. Material: PBMCs. This sequence was found in a woman aged 18-29 years in good health and CMV-seropositive.

The CDR3 sequence: CAWSGARTPPVNEQYF. The CDR3 nucleotides are TGTGCCTGGAGTGGTGCCAGGACACCTCCTGTTAACGAGCAGTACTTC. V usage is TRBV30 and J usage is TRBJ2-7; TRBD1 might be the D (5 bases). The CDR3 totals 16 residues. CDR1 and CDR2 (germline): GTSNPN, SVGIG (reference sequence). V was pared by 1 base and J by 5 bases, with 21 bases between.